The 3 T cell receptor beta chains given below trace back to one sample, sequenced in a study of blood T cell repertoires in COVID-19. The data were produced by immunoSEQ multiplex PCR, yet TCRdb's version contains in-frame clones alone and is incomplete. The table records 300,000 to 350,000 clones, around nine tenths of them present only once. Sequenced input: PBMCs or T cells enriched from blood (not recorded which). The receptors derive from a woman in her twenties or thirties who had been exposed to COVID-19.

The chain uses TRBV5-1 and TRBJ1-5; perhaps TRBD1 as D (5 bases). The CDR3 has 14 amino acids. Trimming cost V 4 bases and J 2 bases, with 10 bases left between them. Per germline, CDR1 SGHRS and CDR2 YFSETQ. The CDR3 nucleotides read TGCGCCAGCAGCCCGTGGGGGGGCAATCAGCCCCAGCATTTT. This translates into CASSPWGGNQPQHF.

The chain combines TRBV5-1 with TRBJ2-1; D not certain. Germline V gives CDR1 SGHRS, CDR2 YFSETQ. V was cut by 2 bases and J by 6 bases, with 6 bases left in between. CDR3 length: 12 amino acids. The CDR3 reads CASSFSVNEQFF. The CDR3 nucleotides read TGCGCCAGCAGCTTTTCTGTCAATGAGCAGTTCTTC.

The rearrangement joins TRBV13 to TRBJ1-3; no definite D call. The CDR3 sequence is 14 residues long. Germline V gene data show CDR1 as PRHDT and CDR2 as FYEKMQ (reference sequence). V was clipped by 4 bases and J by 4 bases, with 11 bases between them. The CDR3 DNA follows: TGTGCCAGCAGCTCACCAGGCGCAGGAAACACCATATATTTT. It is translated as CASSSPGAGNTIYF. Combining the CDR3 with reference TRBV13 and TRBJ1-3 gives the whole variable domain AAGVIQSPRHLIKEKRETATLKCYPIPRHDTVYWYQQGPGQDPQFLISFYEKMQSDKGSIPDRFSAQQFSDYHSELNMSSLELGDSALYFCASSSPGAGNTIYFGEGSWLTVV.